This T cell receptor beta chain emerged from a study of CD8+CD57+ T cells in acquired aplastic anemia. Looking at the study overall: Sorted CD4+ and CD8+ cell DNA averaged about 3 ug. The study, taken as a whole, reports: Patients were compared with controls for CD8+ Simpson's diversity, and no significant difference emerged. Researchers report that fewer than 35 CD8+ CDR3 sequences appeared in both patients and controls.

The CDR3 is made up of 15 amino acids. V was cut by 0 bases and J by 1 base, with 11 bases left in between. Per germline, CDR1 SGHDT and CDR2 YYEEEE. In regard to this clonotype: What it binds is not known.

Patients sequenced had flow cytometry evidence of CD8+CD57+ cell expansion. Blood came from patients not yet given any therapy. Template material for TCR beta VDJ and CDR3 profiling consisted of genomic DNA. TCRdb called the reads again in MiXCR, with one record for every CDR3 protein. The profile shows a few hundred thousand distinct CDR3 sequences, approximately 82% of them singletons. J is TRBJ2-7 and V is TRBV5-6, with a weak D call TRBD2 (6 bases). Source material: sorted CD4+, CD8+, or CD8+CD57+ T cells (not recorded which) from PBMCs. The clonotype originates from a human donor with aplastic anemia. The CDR3 spells CASSLEEGPSYEQYF. CDR3 coding DNA: TGTGCCAGCAGCTTGGAGGAGGGGCCTTCCTACGAGCAGTACTTC.